The 27 T cell receptor beta chains below come from one sample, sequenced in a study of blood T cell repertoires in COVID-19. TCRdb's copy holds only in-frame clones and misses some; the assay was immunoSEQ multiplex PCR. The sample contains 45,000 to 60,000 clones, more than 80% of which appear only once. Input material: peripheral blood. These receptors were obtained from a human donor in a cohort sampled during active COVID-19.

The chain employs TRBV4-1 and TRBJ1-5; 8 positions match TRBD1. Germline-derived CDR1 and CDR2 are MGHRA and YSYEKL. The CDR3 is 17 residues long. J lost 2 bases, V lost 1 base, and 7 bases had no gene match. CDR3 DNA sequence: TGCGCCAGCAGCCAAGTCAGGGGGCGAGAGGGCAATCAGCCCCAGCATTTT. Its protein product is CASSQVRGREGNQPQHF.

CDR3 DNA: TGTGCCAGCAGGGGACAGGGAGAAGAAAAACTGTTTTTT. Its protein product is CASRGQGEEKLFF. The rearrangement joins TRBV12-3 or TRBV12-4 to TRBJ1-4, with 9 nucleotides matching TRBD1. This CDR3 region has 13 residues. Trimming cost V 6 bases and J 8 bases; bases outside gene matches: 4.

V gene TRBV2 combines with J gene TRBJ2-7; TRBD2 agrees at 9 bases. Trimming at V came to 6 bases and at J to 7 bases, leaving 7 bases not matched to a gene. CDR1 is SNHLY and CDR2 is FYNNEI in the germline V gene. The CDR3 has 13 amino acids. Here the CDR3 DNA reads TGTGCCAGCAGACCCCTAGCGGGGCCGGAGCAGTACTTC. This sequence encodes CASRPLAGPEQYF.

Only a few counts were recorded for this clone. CDR3 in amino acids: CASRGQGDVFQYF. In DNA, the CDR3 is TGTGCCAGCAGAGGACAGGGTGATGTCTTCCAGTACTTC. This chain links TRBV11-2 with TRBJ2-7; TRBD1 matches 8 bases. The V segment lost 6 bases and the J segment 10 bases; nucleotides outside the gene matches: 11. Per the germline V gene, CDR1 is SGHAT and CDR2 is FQNNGV. CDR3 length: 13 amino acids.

V usage is TRBV20-1 and J usage is TRBJ2-5; TRBD2 aligns across 9 bases. Looked up from germline, CDR1 is DFQATT and CDR2 is SNEGSKA (reference sequence). Losses at the gene ends were 3 bases for V and 5 bases for J; bases not matched to a gene: 7. The CDR3 runs to 14 residues. CDR3 region: CSASEASGMETQYF. The DNA of the CDR3 is TGCAGTGCTAGTGAGGCTAGCGGGATGGAGACCCAGTACTTC.

The gene calls are TRBV3-1 (or the pseudogene TRBV3-2) and TRBJ1-1; D gene ambiguous. The CDR3 is 14 amino acids. The germline gives CDR1 LGHDT, CDR2 YNNKEL (reference sequence). Trimming left V 1 base short and J 5 bases short, with 11 bases between. CDR3 nucleotides: TGTGCCAGCAGCCAAGTCCGACGGGGAACTGAAGCTTTCTTT. It is translated as CASSQVRRGTEAFF.

This chain connects TRBV7-9 to TRBJ2-7, with 7 bases matching TRBD1. J gave up 6 bases and V 1 base, and 3 bases lay outside the gene matches. Germline-derived CDR1 and CDR2 are SEHNR and FQNEAQ (reference sequence). The CDR3 sequence is 13 residues long. The CDR3 coding sequence is TGTGCCAGCAGCTTAGGACAGGGCGTCGAGCAGTACTTC. This encodes CASSLGQGVEQYF.

The genes are TRBV30 and TRBJ2-3, with a possible D match to TRBD1 (6 bases). Germline-derived CDR1 and CDR2 are GTSNPN and SVGIG (reference sequence). The CDR3 extends over 12 amino acids. V dropped 4 bases and J dropped 5 bases, with 10 bases sitting between them. The chain's CDR3 is CAWKGVRDTQYF. In nucleotides, the CDR3 is TGTGCCTGGAAGGGGGTCCGAGATACGCAGTATTTT. The full variable domain, in which reference TRBV30 and TRBJ2-3 provide the parts outside the CDR3, is SQTIHQWPATLVQPVGSPLSLECTVEGTSNPNLYWYRQAAGRGLQLLFYSVGIGQISSEVPQNLSASRPQDRQFILSSKKLLLSDSGFYLCAWKGVRDTQYFGPGTRLTVL.

The J gene is TRBJ2-7, the V gene TRBV6-5, with TRBD1 matching 9 bases. Per germline, CDR1 MNHEY and CDR2 SVGAGI. The CDR3 length is 14 residues. V lost 6 bases and J lost 3; bases outside the gene matches: 6. CDR3 DNA: TGTGCCAGCAGGGGGACAGGGAACCACTACGAGCAGTACTTC. Translated, it gives CASRGTGNHYEQYF.

The V and J genes are TRBV23-1 and TRBJ2-7, with TRBD1 matching over 7 bases. TRBV23-1 is designated an ORF whose function remains uncertain. CDR3 length: 17 residues. The V segment lost 5 bases and the J segment 2 bases; nucleotides outside the gene matches: 15. The CDR3, as DNA: TGCGCCAGCAGTAACGATTTTGGACAGGATTCCCCCTACGAGCAGTACTTC. It is translated as CASSNDFGQDSPYEQYF.

This chain joins TRBV5-1 and TRBJ2-2; D is possibly TRBD2 (6 bases). The germline CDR1 and CDR2 sequences are SGHRS and YFSETQ. Trimming stripped 0 bases from V and 4 bases from J, with 19 bases between. This CDR3 comprises 18 residues. The CDR3 DNA sequence: TGCGCCAGCAGCTTGGCCATGGGGAGCGGGTTCGGCACCGGGGAGCTGTTTTTT. Protein sequence: CASSLAMGSGFGTGELFF.

CDR3 sequence (DNA): TGTGCCAGCAGCCAAAGGATGGACAGGCTTTATCAGCCCCAGCATTTT. It yields the protein CASSQRMDRLYQPQHF. The chain uses TRBV6-2 or TRBV6-3 and TRBJ1-5; TRBD1 matches at 7 bases. Trimming at V came to 6 bases and at J to 5 bases, leaving 13 bases not matched to a gene. There are 16 residues in the CDR3. Germline V CDR1 and CDR2: MNHEY, SVGEGT.

This clone appeared once. The V gene is TRBV28, the J gene TRBJ2-3; weak D call: TRBD2 (5 bases). The V end lost 5 bases, the J end lost 2 bases, and 14 bases lay between the germline ends. This CDR3 has 15 amino acids. CDR1 and CDR2 (germline): MDHEN, SYDVKM. The CDR3 bases are TGTGCCAGCAGTGACACCGGGAAACTCACAGATACGCAGTATTTT. As protein: CASSDTGKLTDTQYF.

The chain recombines TRBV2 with TRBJ2-2, with 10 bases aligning to TRBD2. This CDR3 is built from 13 residues. In germline, CDR1 is SNHLY, CDR2 FYNNEI. The CDR3, as DNA: TGTGTCAAGCGGGAGGGGGACACCGGGGAGCTGTTTTTT. Its protein product is CVKREGDTGELFF.

The chain is built from TRBV5-1 and TRBJ1-2, with no clear D. The CDR3 covers 14 residues. The V gene's germline CDR1 is SGHRS and CDR2 YFSETQ. The V end lost 2 bases, the J end lost 5 bases, and 13 bases lay between the germline ends. The CDR3: CASSLTGDWYGYTF. The CDR3 nucleotides read TGCGCCAGCAGCTTAACGGGAGATTGGTATGGCTACACCTTC.

The chain has TRBV7-2 and TRBJ2-2; 8 nucleotides match TRBD2. Per germline, CDR1 SGHTA and CDR2 FQGNSA. V lost 2 bases, J lost 4 bases, and 3 bases stayed unmatched. The CDR3 is 15 residues long. DNA for the CDR3: TGTGCCAGCAGCTTATCGCGGGGGGCCACCGGGGAGCTGTTTTTT. As protein: CASSLSRGATGELFF.

The chain couples TRBV5-1 to TRBJ2-7; 10 bases are shared with TRBD1. Unmatched junction bases numbered 7, after V lost 3 bases and J lost 4 bases. CDR1 and CDR2 (germline): SGHRS, YFSETQ. The CDR3 runs to 15 residues. CDR3 bases: TGCGCCAGCAGCTCCGGGACAGGGGACTGGTACGAGCAGTACTTC. It translates to CASSSGTGDWYEQYF.

In DNA, the CDR3 is TGTGCCAGCAGACCCGGGAATAACTATGGCTACACCTTC. It encodes CASRPGNNYGYTF. The rearrangement links TRBV6-5 to TRBJ1-2; D is unresolved. Trimming left V 6 bases short and J 1 base short, with 9 bases between. CDR3 size: 13 residues. Germline V gives CDR1 MNHEY, CDR2 SVGAGI.

The chain combines TRBV2 with TRBJ1-5; D not resolved. The CDR3 is made up of 13 amino acids. Trimming pared 3 bases from V and 4 bases from J, leaving 7 bases between. Germline V lookup: CDR1 SNHLY, CDR2 FYNNEI. CDR3 residues: CASSDNTNQPQHF. CDR3 nucleotide sequence: TGTGCCAGCAGTGACAATACAAATCAGCCCCAGCATTTT.

This chain uses TRBV3-1 (or the pseudogene TRBV3-2) with TRBJ2-1; 8 nucleotides align to TRBD1. The CDR3 runs 14 residues. Per the germline V gene, CDR1 is LGHDT and CDR2 is YNNKEL (reference sequence). V lost 5 bases and J lost 6; bases outside the gene matches: 6. CDR3 bases: TGTGCCAGCAGCGCAGGGGGCTTTACCAATGAGCAGTTCTTC. Protein product: CASSAGGFTNEQFF.

V gene TRBV4-2 combines with J gene TRBJ2-4; 8 bases map to TRBD2. V trimming: 5 bases; J trimming: 5 bases; junction bases outside the gene matches: 8. There are 15 residues in the CDR3. Looked up from germline, CDR1 is LGHNA and CDR2 is YNFKEQ. The CDR3 region has the DNA TGTGCCAGCAGCTATGGAACGGGGGGGCAAAACATTCAGTACTTC. Encoded protein: CASSYGTGGQNIQYF.

The CDR3 DNA follows: TGTGCCAGCAGTCCGGGACAGAAGAGTTATGGCTACACCTTC. It is translated as CASSPGQKSYGYTF. The genes are TRBV6-5 and TRBJ1-2, with TRBD1 matching 7 bases. Trimming removed 5 bases from V and 5 bases from J; junction bases left unmatched: 8. Per the germline V gene, CDR1 is MNHEY and CDR2 is SVGAGI. This CDR3 has 14 amino acids.

This sequence joins TRBV5-3 and TRBJ2-2, with D possibly TRBD2 on 7 matching bases. TRBV5-3 is an open reading frame, and its role is uncertain. Trimming pared 0 bases from V and 6 bases from J, leaving 21 bases between. The CDR3 has 18 amino acids. DNA of the CDR3: TGTGCCAGAAGCTTGGAGGGACACCCCTGGGGGGGTGCCGGGGAGCTGTTTTTT. This codes for CARSLEGHPWGGAGELFF.

J is TRBJ2-2 and V is TRBV9, with 8 bases identical to TRBD1. Looked up from germline, CDR1 is SGDLS and CDR2 is YYNGEE. The CDR3 has 15 amino acids. V was clipped by 2 bases and J by 7 bases; unmatched bases: 7. CDR3 loop: CASSVTGDGVGELFF. The CDR3, as DNA: TGTGCCAGCAGCGTGACAGGGGACGGAGTCGGGGAGCTGTTTTTT.

This clone was detected only a few times. The sample contains more than one DNA sequence encoding this CDR3. This rearrangement joins TRBV6-2 or TRBV6-3 to TRBJ1-1; 9 bases are shared with TRBD1. Germline CDR1 reads MNHEY; CDR2 reads SVGEGT. The J segment lost 6 bases and the V segment lost 2 bases, leaving 4 bases of the junction unmatched. The CDR3 spans 14 residues. This chain's CDR3 is CASSYTGQGAEAFF. The CDR3 coding sequence is TGTGCCAGCAGTTACACGGGACAGGGCGCTGAAGCTTTCTTT.

This clone occurred once. V usage is TRBV7-6 and J usage is TRBJ2-1; no definite D call. The CDR3 runs to 13 residues. Germline CDR1 SGHVS, CDR2 FNYEAQ. Trimming removed 0 bases at V and 8 bases at J, with 8 bases between. CDR3 coding DNA: TGTGCCAGCAGCTTAGCCGGTCGGGATGAGCAGTTCTTC. Encoded protein: CASSLAGRDEQFF.

The chain uses TRBV6-5 and TRBJ1-1; D might be TRBD1 (5 bases). Trimming pared 6 bases from V and 7 bases from J, leaving 12 bases between. In germline, CDR1 is MNHEY, CDR2 SVGAGI. This CDR3 region has 12 residues. CDR3 sequence reads: CASSRRGGEAFF. CDR3 DNA sequence: TGTGCCAGCAGCCGTAGGGGAGGTGAAGCTTTCTTT.